In this sample, the clone carrying this T cell receptor beta chain turned up many times. Its antigen is undetermined. The sample originates from a study of T-cell reconstitution after alpha-beta-depleted transplantation in children. General study results and limits: Newly made T cells mostly supplied T-cell counts and diversity one year after transplant.

A library of TCRbeta sequences, prepared with unique molecular identifiers, was generated. Via MiXCR, TCRdb re-called the PCR reads, giving one row per CDR3 protein. The sample has some 300,000 distinct CDR3 sequences; almost 8% are singletons. V shed 8 bases, J shed 1 base, and the junction held 7 bases outside the gene matches. The CDR3 runs to 14 residues. The sample in question was peripheral blood, obtained 360 days after TCRalphabeta/CD19-depleted stem cell transplant. This receptor was obtained from a female patient between 2 and 15 years old who had a stem cell transplant for Fanconi anemia, so the T cells may come from the graft donor. The chain carries TRBV12-3 or TRBV12-4 and TRBJ1-2; 7 positions agree with TRBD1. The CDR3 nucleotides are TGTGCCAGCGGCCGGGACAGAAATAACTATGGCTACACCTTC. This translates into CASGRDRNNYGYTF.